The entry that follows covers one T cell receptor (beta chain) sequence. What it binds is not known. Germline V gene lookup returns CDR1 MNHEY and CDR2 SVGAGI. The CDR3 has 14 amino acids. This record comes from a study of T cells expressing NK-cell markers. Study-level information: The authors derived TCR beta repertoires from sorted CD3+CD56+NKG2C+, CD3+CD56+NKG2C- and CD3+CD56-NKG2C+ T cells.

Study conclusions and caveats: As a fraction of CD8+ T cells, dominant NKG2C+ clonotypes reached about 1.0-8% in about six donors. The CD3+CD56-NKG2C+ fraction of several donors was also led by these clonotypes.

cDNA encoding TCR beta was synthesized via 5'RACE template switching incorporating UMIs. For each CDR3 protein, TCRdb gives one entry from its re-call of the 5' RACE reads, without DNA. The table for this sample gives 550,000 to 600,000 distinct CDR3 sequences. Material for sequencing was blood T cells: a sorted CD56 or NKG2C T cell subset, CD4+ or CD8+ T cells, or bulk PBMC T cells (not recorded which). V and J are TRBV6-5 and TRBJ2-1; TCRdb's D call, TRBD1, is unchecked because there is no DNA. The receptor comes from a man younger than 30 in good health. This CDR3 reads CASSFVTGTQGLVF.